These T cell receptor beta chains were read from a single sample in a study of cytomegalovirus exposure and HLA in healthy donors. Method: immunoSEQ multiplex PCR; TCRdb's copy keeps in-frame clones and lacks some. Here the sample spans about 160,000 clones, 80% to 90% being singletons. Sequenced material: PBMCs. These receptors all stem from a man aged 45-60 years in good health and CMV-seropositive. Both conserved end residues are trimmed from each CDR3. Fields, in order: V gene, CDR3 protein.

v_call: TRBV7-9; cdr3_aa: ASSLGYYFLQETQY
v_call: TRBV2; cdr3_aa: ASRADSRGTDTQY
v_call: TRBV11-3; cdr3_aa: ASSRRTGEAF
v_call: TRBV19; cdr3_aa: ASRGEQGGTEAF
v_call: TRBV7-2; cdr3_aa: ASSLRTGPTYEQY
v_call: TRBV15; cdr3_aa: ATSRGTLAGGPDTQY
v_call: TRBV7-3; cdr3_aa: ASSPGREYGGELF
v_call: TRBV7-9; cdr3_aa: ASSLTGPEYGYT
v_call: TRBV7-2; cdr3_aa: ASSLASGGDTQY
v_call: TRBV7-9; cdr3_aa: ASSLAWGSGSRGPYEQY
v_call: TRBV9; cdr3_aa: ASSVGSGGGGETQY
v_call: TRBV19; cdr3_aa: ASSTGQNYGYT
v_call: TRBV6-5; cdr3_aa: ASSYSGTGGQPQH
v_call: TRBV9; cdr3_aa: ASREGHGNTIY
v_call: TRBV6-1; cdr3_aa: ASSLDIYNEQF
v_call: TRBV5-1; cdr3_aa: ASSLVPGGAETQY
v_call: TRBV9; cdr3_aa: ASSIGGTGVYEQY
v_call: TRBV25-1; cdr3_aa: ASSKGQGVGRETQY
v_call: TRBV6-5; cdr3_aa: ASSPDRFYTEAF
v_call: TRBV5-1; cdr3_aa: ASSPGQHSPLH
v_call: TRBV5-1; cdr3_aa: ASSLGQGVSSTDTQY
v_call: TRBV7-3; cdr3_aa: ASSLLAGATDTQY
v_call: TRBV19; cdr3_aa: ASSGTLRMNTEAF
v_call: TRBV7-2; cdr3_aa: ASSLRQVATNEKLF
v_call: TRBV5-1; cdr3_aa: ASSLSVAKNIQY
v_call: TRBV5-4; cdr3_aa: ASSLSTGIYEQY
v_call: TRBV28; cdr3_aa: ASSSPAGTSGRVADTQY
v_call: TRBV9; cdr3_aa: ASSEEVGETYEQY
v_call: TRBV11-2; cdr3_aa: ASSKGGQGALIDGYT
v_call: TRBV5-1; cdr3_aa: ASKDRREGYT
v_call: TRBV7-2; cdr3_aa: ASSSGTGRNGYT
v_call: TRBV2; cdr3_aa: ASHSGTGRYGYT
v_call: TRBV6-5; cdr3_aa: ASSRTGGETQY
v_call: TRBV6-7; cdr3_aa: ASSYVGDWGNQPQH
v_call: TRBV6-1; cdr3_aa: ASSPRTDEKLF